These 24 T cell receptor beta chains originate from one sample sequenced in a study of OX40 agonist ivuxolimab in advanced cancers. Profiling relied on immunoSEQ multiplex PCR, and the TCRdb table lists in-frame clones only, not all of them. The sample contains 75,000 to 95,000 clones, approximately 89% of which appear only once. The sample was CD4+ or CD8+ T cells sorted from blood, taken in a trial of the OX40 agonist ivuxolimab. These receptor sequences come from an adult with an advanced solid tumor such as melanoma, head and neck, liver or kidney cancer.

The chain has TRBV5-4 and TRBJ2-7; 10 bases fit TRBD2. This CDR3 contains 14 residues. After removal of 1 base from V and 5 bases from J, the junction contained 3 bases not matched to a gene. The germline CDR1 and CDR2 sequences are SGHNT and YYREEE (reference sequence). CDR3 region: CASSLSLAGDEQYV. CDR3 DNA: TGTGCCAGCAGCTTGAGCCTAGCGGGGGACGAGCAGTACGTC.

This chain links TRBV21-1 with TRBJ2-7; TRBD1 was called by the table and not checked on the DNA. TRBV21-1 is a documented pseudogene. This CDR3 contains 13 residues. CDR3 protein: CASRSDKTYEQYV. The CDR3 DNA reads TGTGCCAGCAGGTCCGACAAGACCTACGAGCAGTACGTC.

DNA of the CDR3: TGTGCCAGCAGCGTAGAGTACAGGTACCAAGAGACCCAGTACTTC. Translated, it gives CASSVEYRYQETQYF. The chain couples TRBV9 to TRBJ2-5; a possible D gene is TRBD1 (5 bases). The length of the CDR3 is 15 residues. V was shortened by 0 bases and J by 0 bases, with 9 bases between the two germline ends. Per the germline V gene, CDR1 is SGDLS and CDR2 is YYNGEE. The full variable domain, its missing parts supplied by reference TRBV9 and TRBJ2-5, is DSGVTQTPKHLITATGQRVTLRCSPRSGDLSVYWYQQSLDQGLQFLIQYYNGEERAKGNILERFSAQQFPDLHSELNLSSLELGDSALYFCASSVEYRYQETQYFGPGTRLLVL.

The rearrangement links TRBV30 to TRBJ1-3; D not resolved. Deletions cut 1 base from V and 4 bases from J, with 8 bases between. Germline loops: CDR1 GTSNPN, CDR2 SVGIG (reference sequence). The CDR3 has 13 amino acids. The CDR3: CAWSDLLGNTIYF. The CDR3 DNA sequence: TGTGCCTGGAGTGACCTCCTAGGAAACACCATATATTTT.

The chain links TRBV7-2 to TRBJ2-1, with 7 nucleotides matching TRBD2. Germline V gene data show CDR1 as SGHTA and CDR2 as FQGNSA. CDR3 length: 13 residues. J was trimmed by 6 bases and V by 5 bases; bases with no gene match: 4. CDR3 nucleotide sequence: TGTGCCAGCAGCCGGACTAGTCTCAATGAGCAGTTCTTC. Protein product: CASSRTSLNEQFF.

The gene calls are TRBV6-1 and TRBJ2-7, with D perhaps matching TRBD1 (5 bases). The V gene lost 1 base and the J gene lost 1 base, with 11 bases spanning the gap. In germline, CDR1 is MNHNS, CDR2 SASEGT. This CDR3 spans 15 amino acids. The CDR3 sequence is CASSEVQGSSYEQYV. CDR3 DNA: TGTGCCAGCAGTGAAGTTCAGGGTAGTTCCTACGAGCAGTACGTC.

V usage is TRBV30 and J usage is TRBJ1-1; TRBD1 matches 8 bases. The CDR3 runs to 14 residues. V was pared by 4 bases and J by 4 bases, with 8 bases of the junction left unmatched. Germline V gene data show CDR1 as GTSNPN and CDR2 as SVGIG (reference sequence). The CDR3 DNA is TGTGCCTGGAATACCAGGGACAGGAGCACTGAAGCTTTCTTT. This gives the protein CAWNTRDRSTEAFF. Drawing the rest from reference TRBV30 and TRBJ1-1, the complete variable domain is SQTIHQWPATLVQPVGSPLSLECTVEGTSNPNLYWYRQAAGRGLQLLFYSVGIGQISSEVPQNLSASRPQDRQFILSSKKLLLSDSGFYLCAWNTRDRSTEAFFGQGTRLTVV.

This clone was counted once. The CDR3 nucleotides read TGCAGCGTTACCCTGGGGCGGGACTCTCATTACGAGCAGTACTTC. This gives the protein CSVTLGRDSHYEQYF. This sequence joins TRBV29-1 and TRBJ2-7; weak D call: TRBD2 (6 bases). In germline, CDR1 is SQVTM, CDR2 ANQGSEA. The length of the CDR3 is 15 residues. The ends were cut back, 5 bases at V and 4 bases at J, with 21 bases in the middle.

The chain employs TRBV10-3 and TRBJ2-6; tentative D call: TRBD2 (6 bases). Germline CDR1 and CDR2: ENHRY and SYGVKD. V was shortened by 6 bases and J by 1 base, with 10 bases between the two germline ends. This CDR3 comprises 15 residues. The CDR3 protein is CAISERGSGANVLTF. The CDR3 DNA follows: TGTGCCATCAGCGAACGGGGGTCTGGGGCCAACGTCCTGACTTTC.

The chain is built from TRBV18 and TRBJ2-3, with 8 nucleotides matching TRBD1. The junction had 4 bases not matched to a gene; V was cut back by 10 bases and J by 1 base. CDR3 length equals 13 residues. Germline values: CDR1 KGHSH, CDR2 LQKENI. CDR3 region: CATGQGGTDTQYF. CDR3 DNA: TGTGCCACCGGACAGGGTGGCACAGATACGCAGTATTTT.

This clone has a single count. The gene calls are TRBV4-2 and TRBJ1-3; the match to TRBD1 covers 7 bases. V lost 4 bases, J lost 2 bases, and 5 bases stayed unmatched. The germline V gene has CDR1 LGHNA and CDR2 YNFKEQ. The CDR3 has 15 residues. Here the CDR3 reads CASSPQQGTGNTIYF. The CDR3 DNA follows: TGTGCCAGCAGCCCCCAACAGGGGACTGGAAACACCATATATTTT.

The chain is built from TRBV7-6 and TRBJ1-1, with TRBD1 matching over 7 bases. CDR1 SGHVS and CDR2 FNYEAQ come from the germline V gene. The V and J ends lost 2 bases and 3 bases, in that order; junction bases with no gene match: 3. The CDR3 spans 14 residues. CDR3 sequence (DNA): TGTGCCAGCAGCTTACAGGGGGAGGACACTGAAGCTTTCTTT. Its translation is CASSLQGEDTEAFF.

CDR3 region: CASSSSRNTEAFF. DNA for the CDR3: TGTGCCAGCAGTTCATCACGGAACACTGAAGCTTTCTTT. The chain recombines TRBV6-1 with TRBJ1-1, with D uncertain. Germline loops: CDR1 MNHNS, CDR2 SASEGT. The ends were cut back, 5 bases at V and 1 base at J, with 8 bases in the middle. CDR3 size: 13 residues.

The chain employs TRBV19 and TRBJ2-1; 11 bases map to TRBD2. Germline V CDR1 and CDR2: LNHDA, SQIVND (reference sequence). The junction had 6 bases not matched to a gene; V was cut back by 1 base and J by 10 bases. CDR3 size: 15 residues. The CDR3 region has the DNA TGTGCCAGTAGTATAGGCTTAGCGGGAGGGGGCGAGCAGTTCTTC. Protein: CASSIGLAGGGEQFF.

The J gene is TRBJ2-3, the V gene TRBV29-1; maybe TRBD1 (6 bases). CDR1 SQVTM and CDR2 ANQGSEA come from the germline V gene. The length of the CDR3 is 13 residues. Trimming took 3 bases from V and 1 from J, leaving 8 bases between them. The CDR3 DNA is TGCAGCGTTGATCCAGGGGGCACAGATACGCAGTATTTT. Its translation: CSVDPGGTDTQYF.

This clone was observed a handful of times. The chain has TRBV7-9 and TRBJ2-1, with TRBD1 matching over 10 bases. V lost 4 bases, J lost 0 bases, and 6 bases stayed unmatched. CDR1 is SEHNR, CDR2 FQNEAQ, per germline (reference sequence). The CDR3 spans 17 residues. The CDR3 loop is CASSSADRGLSYNEQFF. CDR3 DNA: TGTGCCAGCAGCTCGGCCGACAGGGGGCTCTCCTACAATGAGCAGTTCTTC.

This clone was recorded many times. The chain employs TRBV7-2 and TRBJ2-7, with D maybe TRBD2 (6 bases). Trimming stripped 1 base from V and 5 bases from J, with 12 bases between. The germline gives CDR1 SGHTA, CDR2 FQGNSA. The CDR3 spans 14 residues. CDR3 DNA sequence: TGTGCCAGCAGCTTAGAGGCTAGCGTTCACGAGCAGTACTTC. This codes for CASSLEASVHEQYF.

The chain has TRBV10-1 and TRBJ2-2; D gene uncertain. The CDR3 is 13 amino acids. Germline loops: CDR1 WNHNN, CDR2 SYGVQD (reference sequence). V was cut by 5 bases and J by 4 bases, with 8 bases left in between. CDR3 residues: CASSKDGTGELFF. The CDR3 DNA reads as TGCGCCAGCAGTAAGGATGGCACCGGGGAGCTGTTTTTT.

The rearrangement uses TRBV6-1 and TRBJ1-2, with D possibly being TRBD1 (5 bases). Germline lookup yields CDR1 MNHNS and CDR2 SASEGT. The length of the CDR3 is 14 residues. Between the trimmed V and J ends, which lost 5 bases and 1 base, there was a span of 11 bases. This CDR3 is CASSPPRGNYGYTF. The CDR3 nucleotides are TGTGCCAGCAGTCCCCCAAGGGGTAACTATGGCTACACCTTC.

The gene calls are TRBV5-4 and TRBJ2-1; D remains unclear. Between the trimmed V and J ends, which lost 3 bases and 2 bases, there was a span of 6 bases. CDR1 and CDR2 from the germline V gene are SGHNT and YYREEE (reference sequence). The CDR3 loop spans 13 amino acids. CDR3 sequence reads: CASSSWTYNEQFF. The CDR3 DNA reads as TGTGCCAGCAGCTCGTGGACCTACAATGAGCAGTTCTTC.

The chain links TRBV5-4 to TRBJ2-3; 10 nucleotides agree with TRBD2. Germline CDR1 SGHNT, CDR2 YYREEE (reference sequence). Trimming at V came to 1 base and at J to 8 bases, leaving 10 bases not matched to a gene. The CDR3 is made up of 16 amino acids. The CDR3 sequence is CASSLSPSSGGSTQYF. In DNA form, the CDR3 reads TGTGCCAGCAGCTTGTCTCCATCTAGCGGGGGTAGTACGCAGTATTTT.

The chain combines TRBV5-6 with TRBJ1-1; D unclear. The CDR3 runs to 14 residues. With 0 bases removed from V and 11 bases from J, the gap between germline ends came to 17 bases. Germline V CDR1 and CDR2: SGHDT, YYEEEE. Here the CDR3 DNA reads TGTGCCAGCAGCTTGGATCGGGTGGGTTTCCGGGCTTTCTTT. Translating gives CASSLDRVGFRAFF.

This clone has only one observation. The chain is built from TRBV6-6 and TRBJ2-7; D could derive from TRBD1 or TRBD2 (5 bases each). Germline lookup yields CDR1 MNHNY and CDR2 SVGAGI (reference sequence). This CDR3 contains 15 residues. V lost 2 bases and J 4 bases, leaving 15 bases between the germline ends. The CDR3 DNA sequence: TGTGCCAGCAGTTACAGAACGGGTGGGGGTTACGAGCAGTACTTC. This encodes CASSYRTGGGYEQYF.

The genes are TRBV27 and TRBJ2-1; the match to TRBD2 covers 8 bases. The CDR3 consists of 17 residues. The junction had 7 bases not matched to a gene; V was cut back by 3 bases and J by 0 bases. From germline, CDR1 is MNHEY and CDR2 SMNVEV (reference sequence). The CDR3 sequence is CASSLVGLVSSYNEQFF. CDR3 nucleotides: TGTGCCAGCAGTTTGGTGGGACTAGTAAGCTCCTACAATGAGCAGTTCTTC.